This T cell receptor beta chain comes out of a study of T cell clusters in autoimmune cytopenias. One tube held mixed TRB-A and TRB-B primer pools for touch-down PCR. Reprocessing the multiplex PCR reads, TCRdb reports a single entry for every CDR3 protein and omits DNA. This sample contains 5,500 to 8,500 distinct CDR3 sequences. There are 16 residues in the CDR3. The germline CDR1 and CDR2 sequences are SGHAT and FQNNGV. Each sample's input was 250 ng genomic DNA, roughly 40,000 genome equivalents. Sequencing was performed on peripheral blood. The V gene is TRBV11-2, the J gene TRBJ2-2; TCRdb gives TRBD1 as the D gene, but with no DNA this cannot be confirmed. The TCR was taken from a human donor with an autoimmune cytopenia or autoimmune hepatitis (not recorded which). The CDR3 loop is CASSSPWGRTGGELFF.